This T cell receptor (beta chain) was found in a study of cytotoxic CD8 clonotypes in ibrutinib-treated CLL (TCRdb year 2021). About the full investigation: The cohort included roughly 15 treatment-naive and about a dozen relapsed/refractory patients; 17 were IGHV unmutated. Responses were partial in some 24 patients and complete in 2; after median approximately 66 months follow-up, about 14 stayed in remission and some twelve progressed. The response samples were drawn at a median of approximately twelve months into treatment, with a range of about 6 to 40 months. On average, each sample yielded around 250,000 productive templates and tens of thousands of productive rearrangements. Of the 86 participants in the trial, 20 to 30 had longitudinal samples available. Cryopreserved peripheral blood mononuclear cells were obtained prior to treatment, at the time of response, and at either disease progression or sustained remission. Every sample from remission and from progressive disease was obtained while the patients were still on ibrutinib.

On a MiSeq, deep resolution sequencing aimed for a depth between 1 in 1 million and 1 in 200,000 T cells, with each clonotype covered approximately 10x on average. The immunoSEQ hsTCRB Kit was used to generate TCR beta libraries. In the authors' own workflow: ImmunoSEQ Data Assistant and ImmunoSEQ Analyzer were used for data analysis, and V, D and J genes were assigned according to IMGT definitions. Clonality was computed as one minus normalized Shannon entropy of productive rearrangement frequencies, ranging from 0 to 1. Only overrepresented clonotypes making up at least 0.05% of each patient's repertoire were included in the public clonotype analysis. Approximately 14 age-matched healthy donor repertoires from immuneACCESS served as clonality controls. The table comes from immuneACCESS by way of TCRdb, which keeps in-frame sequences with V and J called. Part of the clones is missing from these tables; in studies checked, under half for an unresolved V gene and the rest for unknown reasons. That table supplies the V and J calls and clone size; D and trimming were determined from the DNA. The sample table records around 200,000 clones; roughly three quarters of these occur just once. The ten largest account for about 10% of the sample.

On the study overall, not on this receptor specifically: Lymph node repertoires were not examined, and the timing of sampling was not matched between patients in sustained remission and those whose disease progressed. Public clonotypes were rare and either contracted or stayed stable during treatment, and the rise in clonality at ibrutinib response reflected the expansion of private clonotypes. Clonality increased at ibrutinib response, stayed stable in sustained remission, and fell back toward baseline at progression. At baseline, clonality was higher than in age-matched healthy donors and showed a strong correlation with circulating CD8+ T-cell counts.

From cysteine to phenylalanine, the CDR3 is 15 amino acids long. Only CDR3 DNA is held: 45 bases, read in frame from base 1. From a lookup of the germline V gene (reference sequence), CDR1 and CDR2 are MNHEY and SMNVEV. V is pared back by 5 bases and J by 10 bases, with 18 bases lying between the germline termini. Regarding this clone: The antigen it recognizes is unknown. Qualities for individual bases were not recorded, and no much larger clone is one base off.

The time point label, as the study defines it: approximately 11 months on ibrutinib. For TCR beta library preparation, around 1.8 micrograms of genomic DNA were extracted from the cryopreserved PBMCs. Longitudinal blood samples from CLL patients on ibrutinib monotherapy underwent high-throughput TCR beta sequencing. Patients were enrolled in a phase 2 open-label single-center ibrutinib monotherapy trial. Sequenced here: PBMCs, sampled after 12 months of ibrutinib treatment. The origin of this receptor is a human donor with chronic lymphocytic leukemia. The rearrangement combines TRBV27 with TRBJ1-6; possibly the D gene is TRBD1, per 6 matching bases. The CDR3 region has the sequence CASSPYKGGPSPLHF. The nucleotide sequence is TGTGCCAGCAGTCCCTACAAGGGGGGCCCGTCACCCCTCCACTTT.